This entry is about one T cell receptor (beta chain). Its specificity is unknown. This record comes from a study of Graves' ophthalmopathy and Graves' hyperthyroidism. Physicians reached a diagnosis by relying on clinical symptoms, serum thyroxine, TRAb, thyroid ultrasound and orbital computed tomography. A volume of around 9.5 ml of fresh peripheral blood supplied the PBMCs. Investigators amplified TCR beta CDR3 regions from RNA transcripts. Investigators did first-round RT-PCR with HTBI primers, then second-round multiplex PCR. From the multiplex PCR reads, TCRdb called clonotypes with MiXCR, one entry per CDR3 protein. The table lists about 480,000 distinct CDR3 sequences, approximately 15% of them singletons. Points from the study as a whole: The model's ophthalmopathy progression predictions had about 71% sensitivity and about 72% specificity. In blood, most expanded thyroid clonotypes above 0.001 frequency were also detected.

Sequencing was performed on blood. The clonotype was recovered from a woman aged 25 to 39 with Graves' ophthalmopathy.

The CDR3 here is CASSLAARAIEQYF. CDR3 nucleotides: TGTGCCAGCAGTTTAGCGGCCAGGGCCATCGAGCAGTACTTC. The J gene is TRBJ2-7, the V gene TRBV12-3 or TRBV12-4, with TRBD1 as a possible D gene (5 bases). This CDR3 is built from 14 residues. V lost 0 bases to trimming and J lost 6 bases, with 12 bases between them.